This T cell receptor (beta chain) was sequenced in a study of beta chain features in type 1 diabetes. Across the study: Regarding age, gender and cell yields, patients proved similar to healthy donors. There were about 110,000,000 sorted cells examined across all samples.

This clone was seen a few times. Its antigen is unknown. The isolated RNA, all of it, was reverse transcribed, so expressed TCRB transcripts were what got sequenced. The data were produced by immunoSEQ multiplex PCR, yet TCRdb's version contains in-frame clones alone and is incomplete. The sample includes 250,000 to 300,000 clones, around 24% seen only once; the top ten take about 0.012%. Study-level points and caveats: PCR, the amplification step, might favor shorter templates, equally in patients and controls. Patients' naive, central memory and Treg TCRB repertoires seemed closer to one another than those of healthy donors. People with Type 1 diabetes carried modestly yet significantly shorter TCRB CDR3s in all four CD4+ subsets.

Trimming pared 6 bases from V and 11 bases from J, leaving 17 bases between. CDR3 length: 12 amino acids. Germline assignment: CDR1 MNHEY and CDR2 SMNVEV (reference sequence). Material: naive CD4+ T cells from blood. The chain carries TRBV27 and TRBJ2-7; D is possibly TRBD2 (6 bases). The receptor's source is a woman aged 30 to 39 with type 1 diabetes. The CDR3 loop is CASRQLGLPEYF. The DNA for the CDR3 is TGTGCCAGCAGACAGTTGGGACTTCCCGAGTACTTC.